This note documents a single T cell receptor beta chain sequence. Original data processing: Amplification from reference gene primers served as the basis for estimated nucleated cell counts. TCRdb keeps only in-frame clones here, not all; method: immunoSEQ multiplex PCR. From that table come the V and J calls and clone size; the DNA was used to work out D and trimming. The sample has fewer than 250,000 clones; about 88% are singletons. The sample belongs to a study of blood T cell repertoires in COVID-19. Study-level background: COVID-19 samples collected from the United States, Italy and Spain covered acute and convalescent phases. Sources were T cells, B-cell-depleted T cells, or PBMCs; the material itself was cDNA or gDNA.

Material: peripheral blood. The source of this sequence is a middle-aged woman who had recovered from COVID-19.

The CDR3 is CASSESSGGNTEAFF. CDR3 DNA: TGTGCCAGCAGTGAGTCTTCAGGGGGAAACACTGAAGCTTTCTTT. The chain has TRBV25-1 and TRBJ1-1; 7 bases are shared with TRBD1. The junction had 6 bases not matched to a gene; V was cut back by 3 bases and J by 2 bases. The CDR3 extends over 15 amino acids. Germline V gives CDR1 MGHDK, CDR2 SYGVNS.